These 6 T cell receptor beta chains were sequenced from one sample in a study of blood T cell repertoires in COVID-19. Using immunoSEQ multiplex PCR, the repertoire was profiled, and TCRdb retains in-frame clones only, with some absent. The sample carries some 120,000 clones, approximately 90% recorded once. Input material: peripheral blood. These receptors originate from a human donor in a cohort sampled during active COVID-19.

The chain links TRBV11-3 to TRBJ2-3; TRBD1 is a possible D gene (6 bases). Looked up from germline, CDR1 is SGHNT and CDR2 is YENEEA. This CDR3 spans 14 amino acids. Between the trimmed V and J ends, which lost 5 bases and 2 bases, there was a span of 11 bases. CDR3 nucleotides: TGTGCCAGCAGCCCGGACAGTTCCACAGATACGCAGTATTTT. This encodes CASSPDSSTDTQYF. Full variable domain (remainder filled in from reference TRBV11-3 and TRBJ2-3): EAGVVQSPRYKIIEKKQPVAFWCNPISGHNTLYWYLQNLGQGPELLIRYENEEAVDDSQLPKDRFSAERLKGVDSTLKIQPAELGDSAVYLCASSPDSSTDTQYFGPGTRLTVL.

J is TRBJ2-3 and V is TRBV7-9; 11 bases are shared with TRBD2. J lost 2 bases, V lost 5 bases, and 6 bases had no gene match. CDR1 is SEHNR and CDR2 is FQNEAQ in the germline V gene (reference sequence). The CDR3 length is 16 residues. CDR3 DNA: TGTGCCAGCAGCCAGACTAGCGGGGAGTACACAGATACGCAGTATTTT. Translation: CASSQTSGEYTDTQYF. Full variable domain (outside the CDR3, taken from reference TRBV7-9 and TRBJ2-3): DTGVSQNPRHKITKRGQNVTFRCDPISEHNRLYWYRQTLGQGPEFLTYFQNEAQLEKSRLLSDRFSAERPKGSFSTLEIQRTEQGDSAMYLCASSQTSGEYTDTQYFGPGTRLTVL.

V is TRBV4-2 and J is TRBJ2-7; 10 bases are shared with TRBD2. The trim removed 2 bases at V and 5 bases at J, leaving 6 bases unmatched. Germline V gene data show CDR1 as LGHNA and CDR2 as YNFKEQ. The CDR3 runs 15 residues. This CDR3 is CASSQISGGRDEQYF. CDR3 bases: TGTGCCAGCAGCCAAATTAGCGGGGGGCGGGACGAGCAGTACTTC.

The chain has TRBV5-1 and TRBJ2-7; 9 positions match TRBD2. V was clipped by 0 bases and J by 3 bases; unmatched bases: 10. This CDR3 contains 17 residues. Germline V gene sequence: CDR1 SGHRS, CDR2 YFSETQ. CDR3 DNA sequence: TGCGCCAGCAGCTTGGACGAGCGGGTAGCGGGAGTCTACGAGCAGTACTTC. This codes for CASSLDERVAGVYEQYF.

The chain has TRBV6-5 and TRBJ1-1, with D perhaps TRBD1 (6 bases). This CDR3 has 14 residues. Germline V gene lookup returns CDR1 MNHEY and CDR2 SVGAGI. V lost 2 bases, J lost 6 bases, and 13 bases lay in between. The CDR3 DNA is TGTGCCAGCAGTTACGGATCAGGGGTCGCTGAAGCTTTCTTT. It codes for CASSYGSGVAEAFF.

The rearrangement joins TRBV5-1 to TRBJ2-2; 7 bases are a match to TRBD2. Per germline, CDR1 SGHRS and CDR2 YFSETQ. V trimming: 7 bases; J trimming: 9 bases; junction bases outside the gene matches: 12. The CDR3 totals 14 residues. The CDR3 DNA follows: TGCGCCAGCGGCCAAGCGGGGAGGAACCGGGAGCTGTTTTTT. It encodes CASGQAGRNRELFF.